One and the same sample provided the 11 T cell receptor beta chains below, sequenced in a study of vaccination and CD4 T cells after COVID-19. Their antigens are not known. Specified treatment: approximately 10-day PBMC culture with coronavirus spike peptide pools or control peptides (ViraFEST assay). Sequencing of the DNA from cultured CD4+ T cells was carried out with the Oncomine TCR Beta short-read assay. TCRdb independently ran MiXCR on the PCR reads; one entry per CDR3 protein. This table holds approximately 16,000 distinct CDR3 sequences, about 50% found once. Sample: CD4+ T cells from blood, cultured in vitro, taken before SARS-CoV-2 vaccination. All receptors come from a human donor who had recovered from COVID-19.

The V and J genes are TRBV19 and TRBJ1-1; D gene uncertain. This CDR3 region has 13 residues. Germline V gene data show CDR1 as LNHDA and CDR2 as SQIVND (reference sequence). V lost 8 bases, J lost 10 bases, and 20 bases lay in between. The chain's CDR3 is CASRPDGRSAAFF. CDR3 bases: TGTGCCAGTCGACCCGACGGGAGATCGGCAGCTTTCTTT.

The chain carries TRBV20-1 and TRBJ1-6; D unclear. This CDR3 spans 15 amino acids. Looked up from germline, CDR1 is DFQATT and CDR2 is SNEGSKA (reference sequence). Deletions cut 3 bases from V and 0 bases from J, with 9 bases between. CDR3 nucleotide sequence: TGCAGTGCTAGCGGGCCGAGCTCCTATAATTCACCCCTCCACTTT. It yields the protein CSASGPSSYNSPLHF.

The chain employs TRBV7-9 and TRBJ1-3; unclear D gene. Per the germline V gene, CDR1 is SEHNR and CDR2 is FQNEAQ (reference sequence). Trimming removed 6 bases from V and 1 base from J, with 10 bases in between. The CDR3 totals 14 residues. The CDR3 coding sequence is TGTGCCAGCAGTACGGGTTTATCTGGAAACACCATATATTTT. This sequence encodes CASSTGLSGNTIYF. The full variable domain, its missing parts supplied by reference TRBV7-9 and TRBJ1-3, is DTGVSQNPRHKITKRGQNVTFRCDPISEHNRLYWYRQTLGQGPEFLTYFQNEAQLEKSRLLSDRFSAERPKGSFSTLEIQRTEQGDSAMYLCASSTGLSGNTIYFGEGSWLTVV.

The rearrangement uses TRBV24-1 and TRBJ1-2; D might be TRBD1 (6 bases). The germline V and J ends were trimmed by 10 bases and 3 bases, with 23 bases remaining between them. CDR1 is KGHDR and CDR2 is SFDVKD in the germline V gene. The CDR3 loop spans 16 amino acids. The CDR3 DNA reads TGTGCCACTAAGGTTGAGAAGGGGGGCTACGACTATGGCTACACCTTC. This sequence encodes CATKVEKGGYDYGYTF.

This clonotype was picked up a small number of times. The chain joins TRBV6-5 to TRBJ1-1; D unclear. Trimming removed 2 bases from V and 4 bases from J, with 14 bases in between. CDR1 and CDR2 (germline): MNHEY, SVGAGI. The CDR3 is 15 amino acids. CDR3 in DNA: TGTGCCAGCAGTTACCCTGGACGGCCGACCACTGAAGCTTTCTTT. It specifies CASSYPGRPTTEAFF.

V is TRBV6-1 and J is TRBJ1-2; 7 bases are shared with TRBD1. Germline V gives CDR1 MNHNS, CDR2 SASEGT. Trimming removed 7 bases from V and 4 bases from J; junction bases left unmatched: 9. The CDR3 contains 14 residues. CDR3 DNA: TGTGCCAGCACCGGGACAGTCCCAGGCTATGGCTACACCTTC. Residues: CASTGTVPGYGYTF.

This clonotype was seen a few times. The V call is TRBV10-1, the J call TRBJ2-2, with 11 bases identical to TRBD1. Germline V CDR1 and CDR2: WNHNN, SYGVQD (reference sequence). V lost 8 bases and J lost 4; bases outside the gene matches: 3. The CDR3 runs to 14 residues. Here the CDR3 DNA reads TGCGCCAGCCGAGGACAGGGGGCCACCGGGGAGCTGTTTTTT. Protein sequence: CASRGQGATGELFF.

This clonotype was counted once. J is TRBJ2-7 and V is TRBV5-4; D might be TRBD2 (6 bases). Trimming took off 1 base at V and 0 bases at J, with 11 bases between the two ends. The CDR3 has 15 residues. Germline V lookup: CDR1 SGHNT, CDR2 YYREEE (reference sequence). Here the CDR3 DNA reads TGTGCCAGCAGCTTGTACGGGGGATCCTCCTACGAGCAGTACTTC. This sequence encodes CASSLYGGSSYEQYF.

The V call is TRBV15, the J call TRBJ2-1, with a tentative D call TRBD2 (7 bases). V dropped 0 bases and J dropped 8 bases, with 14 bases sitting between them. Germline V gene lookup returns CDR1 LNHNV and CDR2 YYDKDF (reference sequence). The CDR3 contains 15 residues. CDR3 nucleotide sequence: TGTGCCACCAGCAGAGATCCGGGGGGCTTCGATGAGCAGTTCTTC. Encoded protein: CATSRDPGGFDEQFF.

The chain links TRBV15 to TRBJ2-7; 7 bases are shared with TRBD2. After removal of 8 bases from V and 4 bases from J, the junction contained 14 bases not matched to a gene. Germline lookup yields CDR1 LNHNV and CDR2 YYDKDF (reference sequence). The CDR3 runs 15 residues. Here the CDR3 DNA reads TGTGCCACCCAAGCCGGGACTACCGTCGGATACGAGCAGTACTTC. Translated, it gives CATQAGTTVGYEQYF.

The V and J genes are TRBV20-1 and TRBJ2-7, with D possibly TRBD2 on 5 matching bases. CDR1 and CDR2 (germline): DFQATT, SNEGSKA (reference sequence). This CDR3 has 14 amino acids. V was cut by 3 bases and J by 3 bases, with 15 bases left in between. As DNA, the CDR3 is TGCAGTGCTAGTGACCCGGGGATCGGCTACGAGCAGTACTTC. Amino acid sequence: CSASDPGIGYEQYF.